The clone carrying this T cell receptor beta chain was seen ten or more times. Its antigen is unknown. CDR1 SGHDT and CDR2 YYEEEE come from the germline V gene. The CDR3 spans 16 residues. Trimming removed 0 bases at V and 10 bases at J, with 20 bases between. This specimen comes from a study of CD8 T cells in ankylosing spondylitis. Construction of TCR beta libraries was performed using quantitative 5'-RACE with molecular barcodes. MiXCR was run by TCRdb on the 5' RACE reads, yielding one entry per CDR3 protein. The table shows 200,000 to 250,000 distinct CDR3 sequences, with approximately 24% occurring only once. Study conclusions and caveats: A motif in TCR beta, a set of fewer than ten highly homologous variants, appeared characteristic of ankylosing spondylitis blood.

The sequencing input was blood, either unsorted or a sorted T cell fraction (not recorded which). This clonotype originated in a male donor with ankylosing spondylitis or in good health (not recorded which). V gene TRBV5-6 combines with J gene TRBJ2-1; tentatively, D is TRBD2 (6 bases). The CDR3 bases are TGTGCCAGCAGCTTGGATTCTACATTTAGGGAGGTGGAGCAGTTCTTC. It encodes CASSLDSTFREVEQFF. The full variable domain, rest sourced from reference TRBV5-6 and TRBJ2-1, is DAGVTQSPTHLIKTRGQQVTLRCSPKSGHDTVSWYQQALGQGPQFIFQYYEEEERQRGNFPDRFSGHQFPNYSSELNVNALLLGDSALYLCASSLDSTFREVEQFFGPGTRLTVL.